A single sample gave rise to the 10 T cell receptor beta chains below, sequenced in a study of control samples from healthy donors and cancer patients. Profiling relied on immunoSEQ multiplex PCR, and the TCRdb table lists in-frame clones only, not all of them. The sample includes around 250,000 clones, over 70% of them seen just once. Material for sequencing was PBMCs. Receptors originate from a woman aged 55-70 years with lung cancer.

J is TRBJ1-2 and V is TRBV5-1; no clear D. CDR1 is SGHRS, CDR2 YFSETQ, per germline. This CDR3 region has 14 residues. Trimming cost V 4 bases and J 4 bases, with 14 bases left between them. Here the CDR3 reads CASSPSSFSYGYTF. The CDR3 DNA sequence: TGCGCCAGCAGCCCTAGTTCTTTCTCCTATGGCTACACCTTC.

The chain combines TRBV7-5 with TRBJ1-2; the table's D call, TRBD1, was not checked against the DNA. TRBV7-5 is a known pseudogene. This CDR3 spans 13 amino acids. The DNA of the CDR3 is TGTGCCAGAAGCCCAGGGACAGGGTATGGCTACACCTTC. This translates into CARSPGTGYGYTF.

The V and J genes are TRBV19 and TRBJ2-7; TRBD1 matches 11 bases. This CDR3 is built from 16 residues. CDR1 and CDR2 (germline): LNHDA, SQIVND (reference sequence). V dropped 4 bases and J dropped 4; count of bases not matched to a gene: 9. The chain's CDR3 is CASSTRTGTGGYEQYF. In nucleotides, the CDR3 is TGTGCCAGTAGTACGAGAACCGGGACAGGGGGGTACGAGCAGTACTTC.

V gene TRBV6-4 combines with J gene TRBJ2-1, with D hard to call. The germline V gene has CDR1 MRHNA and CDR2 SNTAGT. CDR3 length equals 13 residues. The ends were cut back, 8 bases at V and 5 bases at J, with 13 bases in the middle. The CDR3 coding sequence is TGTGCCAGCGTTGACAAGGCAGACAATGAGCAGTTCTTC. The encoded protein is CASVDKADNEQFF.

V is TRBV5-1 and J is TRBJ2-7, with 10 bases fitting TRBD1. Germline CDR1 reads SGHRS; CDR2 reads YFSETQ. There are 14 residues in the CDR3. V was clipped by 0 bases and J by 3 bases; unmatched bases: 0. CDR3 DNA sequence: TGCGCCAGCAGCTTGGGGACAGGGGGCTACGAGCAGTACTTC. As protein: CASSLGTGGYEQYF.

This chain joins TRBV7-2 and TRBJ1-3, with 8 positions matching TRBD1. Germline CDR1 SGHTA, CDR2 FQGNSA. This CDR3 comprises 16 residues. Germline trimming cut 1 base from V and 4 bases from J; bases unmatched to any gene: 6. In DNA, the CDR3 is TGTGCCAGCAGCTTAGGGCCGACAGGGGCCGGAAACACCATATATTTT. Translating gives CASSLGPTGAGNTIYF.

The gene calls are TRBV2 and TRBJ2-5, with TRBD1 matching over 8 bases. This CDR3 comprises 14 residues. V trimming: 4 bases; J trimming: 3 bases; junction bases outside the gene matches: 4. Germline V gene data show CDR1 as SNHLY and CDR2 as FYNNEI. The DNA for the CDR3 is TGTGCCAGCAGTGTCCTGACAGGGGAAGAGACCCAGTACTTC. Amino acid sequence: CASSVLTGEETQYF.

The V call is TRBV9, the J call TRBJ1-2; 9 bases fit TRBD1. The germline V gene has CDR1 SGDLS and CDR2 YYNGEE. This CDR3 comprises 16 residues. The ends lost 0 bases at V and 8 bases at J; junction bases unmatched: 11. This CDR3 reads CASSVATGGQGGGYTF. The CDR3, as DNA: TGTGCCAGCAGCGTAGCTACGGGGGGACAGGGCGGCGGCTACACCTTC.

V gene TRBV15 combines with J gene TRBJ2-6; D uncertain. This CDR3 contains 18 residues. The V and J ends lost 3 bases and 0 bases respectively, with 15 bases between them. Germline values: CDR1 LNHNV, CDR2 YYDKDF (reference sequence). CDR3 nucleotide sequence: TGTGCCACCAGCAGGCCTAGACTGGGAATCTCTGGGGCCAACGTCCTGACTTTC. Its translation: CATSRPRLGISGANVLTF.

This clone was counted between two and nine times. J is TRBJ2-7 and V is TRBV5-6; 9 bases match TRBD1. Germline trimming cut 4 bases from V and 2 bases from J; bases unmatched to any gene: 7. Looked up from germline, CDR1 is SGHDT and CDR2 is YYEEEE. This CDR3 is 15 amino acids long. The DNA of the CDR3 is TGTGCCAGCAGCCGGACAGGGGTGTTCACCTACGAGCAGTACTTC. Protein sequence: CASSRTGVFTYEQYF.